The rows below give T cell receptor beta chains drawn from one sample of a study of post-analysis software for immune sequencing data. One entry per CDR3 protein, called by TCRdb with MiXCR from the PCR reads. The sample has about 200,000 distinct CDR3 sequences, 29% seen once. Sequenced input: blood. The source of these receptors is a girl between 2 and 17 years old with multiple sclerosis. The CDR3 runs from the conserved cysteine through the conserved F or W. The D gene is left open where the match is weak. Part of the rows lack a size; the others show once, few, many or a class for expanded clones.

CDR3: CASSTYDKGGQDYYGYTF
DNA: TGTGCCAGCAGTACCTACGATAAAGGGGGGCAGGATTACTATGGCTACACCTTC
D: NA
V: TRBV12-3/TRBV12-4
size: once
J: TRBJ1-2

CDR3: CASSLSSTGTGAYEQYF
DNA: TGTGCCAGCAGTTTATCTAGTACCGGGACAGGGGCCTACGAGCAGTACTTC
D: TRBD1
V: TRBV27
size: NA
J: TRBJ2-7

CDR3: CASTRDGGYTF
DNA: TGTGCCAGCACGAGGGATGGTGGCTACACCTTC
D: NA
V: TRBV28
size: many
J: TRBJ1-2

CDR3: CSVELWDGGYNEQFF
DNA: TGCAGCGTTGAATTATGGGACGGAGGTTACAATGAGCAGTTCTTC
D: NA
V: TRBV29-1
size: NA
J: TRBJ2-1

CDR3: CASSLEGERWGEQFF
DNA: TGCGCCAGCAGCTTGGAGGGTGAAAGGTGGGGTGAGCAGTTCTTC
D: NA
V: TRBV5-1
size: NA
J: TRBJ2-1

CDR3: CASSLLGRTDTQYF
DNA: TGTGCCAGCAGCTTACTAGGACGCACAGATACGCAGTATTTT
D: NA
V: TRBV7-3
size: few
J: TRBJ2-3

CDR3: CASSSRDRGENSPLHF
DNA: TGTGCCAGCAGTTCCCGGGACAGGGGGGAAAATTCACCCCTCCACTTT
D: TRBD1
V: TRBV6-5
size: many
J: TRBJ1-6

CDR3: CASSLGQLMNTEAFF
DNA: TGCGCCAGCAGCTTAGGACAGCTCATGAACACTGAAGCTTTCTTT
D: NA
V: TRBV5-1
size: NA
J: TRBJ1-1

CDR3: CASSPRLAGEQFF
DNA: TGTGCCAGCAGCCCCCGACTAGCGGGAGAGCAGTTCTTC
D: TRBD2
V: TRBV7-8
size: few
J: TRBJ2-1

CDR3: CASSMDRSYGYTF
DNA: TGTGCCAGCAGTATGGACAGAAGCTATGGCTACACCTTC
D: NA
V: TRBV27
size: NA
J: TRBJ1-2

CDR3: CAWSVQKQSNSYNEQFF
DNA: TGTGCCTGGAGTGTACAGAAACAGTCGAATTCCTACAATGAGCAGTTCTTC
D: NA
V: TRBV30
size: NA
J: TRBJ2-1

CDR3: CASSFSRINGYTF
DNA: TGTGCCAGCAGTTTTTCCAGAATAAATGGCTACACCTTC
D: NA
V: TRBV28
size: NA
J: TRBJ1-2

CDR3: CASSLGLAGEGETQYF
DNA: TGCGCCAGCAGCTTGGGGCTAGCGGGAGAAGGGGAGACCCAGTACTTC
D: TRBD2
V: TRBV5-1
size: NA
J: TRBJ2-5

CDR3: CASRHEVTGSSTDTQYF
DNA: TGTGCCAGCAGACACGAGGTGACAGGGTCTAGCACAGATACGCAGTATTTT
D: TRBD1
V: TRBV2
size: many
J: TRBJ2-3

CDR3: CASSLGVGTAAGEKLFF
DNA: TGTGCCAGCAGTTTAGGGGTCGGGACCGCCGCAGGGGAAAAACTGTTTTTT
D: NA
V: TRBV27
size: NA
J: TRBJ1-4

CDR3: CASSLDSTGELFF
DNA: TGCGCCAGCAGCTTGGACAGTACCGGGGAGCTGTTTTTT
D: NA
V: TRBV5-1
size: many
J: TRBJ2-2

CDR3: CASSPLRQNQPQHF
DNA: TGTGCCAGCTCACCATTACGTCAGAATCAGCCCCAGCATTTT
D: NA
V: TRBV18
size: NA
J: TRBJ1-5

CDR3: CASSPDRGRSNQPQHF
DNA: TGTGCCAGCAGCCCAGACAGGGGGCGAAGCAATCAGCCCCAGCATTTT
D: TRBD1
V: TRBV7-2
size: many
J: TRBJ1-5

CDR3: CSVDPQANYGYTF
DNA: TGCAGCGTTGATCCCCAAGCTAACTATGGCTACACCTTC
D: NA
V: TRBV29-1
size: many
J: TRBJ1-2

CDR3: CASSQGQGNTGAFF
DNA: TGTGCCAGCAGCCAGGGACAGGGGAACACTGGAGCTTTCTTT
D: TRBD1
V: TRBV28
size: NA
J: TRBJ1-1

CDR3: CASSLSSKVESASYEQYF
DNA: TGTGCCAGCAGTTTATCGTCTAAGGTGGAGTCGGCCTCCTACGAGCAGTACTTC
D: NA
V: TRBV27
size: many
J: TRBJ2-7

CDR3: CASRPSGGQGYFEAFF
DNA: TGTGCCAGCAGGCCTTCGGGGGGACAGGGTTACTTTGAAGCTTTCTTT
D: TRBD1
V: TRBV28
size: NA
J: TRBJ1-1

CDR3: CVSSQDTPGEQFF
DNA: TGCGTCAGCAGCCAAGATACACCGGGGGAGCAGTTCTTC
D: NA
V: TRBV4-1
size: NA
J: TRBJ2-1

CDR3: CASRILRTGEDNEQFF
DNA: TGCGCCAGCAGGATACTCCGGACAGGGGAAGACAATGAGCAGTTCTTC
D: TRBD1
V: TRBV5-1
size: many
J: TRBJ2-1

CDR3: CVSSTPDRGVQYNEQFF
DNA: TGTGTCAGCAGCACACCGGACAGGGGGGTACAATACAATGAGCAGTTCTTC
D: TRBD1
V: TRBV7-9
size: NA
J: TRBJ2-1

CDR3: CAWSRDRGSSGANVLTF
DNA: TGTGCCTGGAGTAGGGACAGGGGAAGCTCTGGGGCCAACGTCCTGACTTTC
D: TRBD1
V: TRBV30
size: NA
J: TRBJ2-6

CDR3: CASSFSRAVGGYTF
DNA: TGTGCCAGCAGTTTCTCCAGGGCGGTCGGTGGCTACACCTTC
D: NA
V: TRBV12-3/TRBV12-4
size: many
J: TRBJ1-2

CDR3: CASSLPMGRAEQYF
DNA: TGTGCCAGCAGCCTCCCGATGGGCAGGGCCGAGCAGTACTTC
D: NA
V: TRBV12-3/TRBV12-4
size: NA
J: TRBJ2-7

CDR3: CASSLWSGRGNEQFF
DNA: TGTGCCAGCAGTTTATGGAGTGGTAGGGGAAATGAGCAGTTCTTC
D: NA
V: TRBV27
size: many
J: TRBJ2-1

CDR3: CASSLWGTWTGGNTGELFF
DNA: TGTGCCAGCAGTTTATGGGGAACCTGGACAGGGGGCAACACCGGGGAGCTGTTTTTT
D: TRBD1
V: TRBV28
size: few
J: TRBJ2-2

CDR3: CASSNIQGSYGYTF
DNA: TGCGCCAGCAGCAACATACAGGGTTCTTATGGCTACACCTTC
D: NA
V: TRBV5-1
size: few
J: TRBJ1-2

CDR3: CSATPQRATDTQYF
DNA: TGCAGTGCAACTCCCCAGCGAGCCACAGATACGCAGTATTTT
D: NA
V: TRBV20-1
size: many
J: TRBJ2-3

CDR3: CASSGTGATGERFF
DNA: TGTGCCAGCAGCGGGACAGGGGCCACCGGGGAGCGGTTTTTT
D: TRBD1
V: TRBV3-1
size: NA
J: TRBJ2-2